Presented here are 5 T cell receptor beta chains from one specimen sequenced in a study of T cell responses to AZD1222 COVID-19 vaccine. Some clones are missing from TCRdb's copy, which holds only in-frame ones; the method was immunoSEQ multiplex PCR. The sample shows under 150,000 clones, approximately 85% of them seen only once. The sample in question was peripheral blood, obtained 28 days after the second dose of the MenACWY control vaccine. These receptors were collected from an adult who received the MenACWY meningococcal vaccine as a control.

The CDR3 nucleotides read TGTGCCAGCAGTTACTTGGCGGGTTCCTACGAGCAGTACTTC. It codes for CASSYLAGSYEQYF. The V gene is TRBV6-5, the J gene TRBJ2-7, with a possible D match to TRBD2 (5 bases). CDR1 and CDR2 from the germline V gene are MNHEY and SVGAGI. Trimming removed 1 base from V and 1 base from J, with 8 bases in between. The CDR3 covers 14 residues.

Only a few counts were recorded for this clone. CDR3 sequence: CASATQPSSGNTIYF. DNA of the CDR3: TGCGCCAGCGCCACACAGCCCTCCTCTGGAAACACCATATATTTT. The V call is TRBV5-1, the J call TRBJ1-3, with D unresolved. The CDR3 runs 15 residues. In germline, CDR1 is SGHRS, CDR2 YFSETQ. Trimming pared 7 bases from V and 0 bases from J, leaving 14 bases between.

A single count supports this clone. The genes are TRBV4-1 and TRBJ2-2, with 7 bases that match TRBD2. The CDR3 consists of 16 residues. The V gene's germline CDR1 is MGHRA and CDR2 YSYEKL. The J segment lost 4 bases and the V segment lost 1 base, leaving 6 bases of the junction unmatched. As DNA, the CDR3 is TGCGCCAGCAGCCAAGGTTTAGCGGGTCTCACCGGGGAGCTGTTTTTT. As protein: CASSQGLAGLTGELFF.

This clone occurred a few times. This chain joins TRBV28 and TRBJ2-1; 7 bases line up with TRBD1. The CDR3 length is 16 residues. After removal of 1 base from V and 1 base from J, the junction contained 4 bases not matched to a gene. The germline gives CDR1 MDHEN, CDR2 SYDVKM. CDR3 bases: TGTGCCAGCAGTTTATTAGACAGGGAGTCCTACAATGAGCAGTTCTTC. Encoded protein: CASSLLDRESYNEQFF.

V usage is TRBV7-2 and J usage is TRBJ2-1; D remains unclear. V lost 7 bases and J lost 9, with 13 bases in between. The CDR3 consists of 12 residues. The germline CDR1 and CDR2 sequences are SGHTA and FQGNSA. The CDR3 spells CASITFGGEQFF. As DNA, the CDR3 is TGTGCCAGCATTACCTTTGGTGGTGAGCAGTTCTTC. The complete variable domain, with remaining parts taken from reference TRBV7-2 and TRBJ2-1, reads GAGVSQSPSNKVTEKGKDVELRCDPISGHTALYWYRQSLGQGLEFLIYFQGNSAPDKSGLPSDRFSAERTGGSVSTLTIQRTQQEDSAVYLCASITFGGEQFFGPGTRLTVL.